This T cell receptor beta chain was identified during a study of T cells in localized non-small cell lung cancer. Whole-study findings and limits: The study detected a median around 61 of the top 100 tumor clones in adjacent lung. In the blood, greater T cell density corresponded to longer overall survival. Adjacent uninvolved lung had the highest clonality, suggesting focused antigen responses.

Here immunoSEQ multiplex PCR was the method, and the copy in TCRdb shows in-frame clones only, minus some. Of a few thousand clones listed, 20% to 25% are singletons. The ends were cut back, 2 bases at V and 3 bases at J, with 11 bases in the middle. CDR1 and CDR2 (germline): SGHRS, YFSETQ. The CDR3 length is 14 residues. Remarks on this clone: What it binds is not known.

J is TRBJ1-1 and V is TRBV5-1; D remains unclear. Material: lung tumor tissue, obtained before any cancer treatment. The clonotype comes from a woman aged 35-75 years with stage I lung adenocarcinoma. CDR3 DNA: TGCGCCAGCAGCTTTACGGGAAGAGACACTGAAGCTTTCTTT. It translates to CASSFTGRDTEAFF.